The 10 T cell receptor beta chains below were found in one sample sequenced in a study of CXCR3-negative and CXCR3-positive naive CD8 T cells (dated by TCRdb to the late 2010s). Sequencing was performed on a NextSeq 550. The Human TCR Profiling Kit (MiLaboratory) was used to prepare UMI-labeled 5' RACE TRB cDNA libraries. After the reads were reprocessed by TCRdb, one entry was made per CDR3 protein sequence, with no DNA. The sample table gives around 90,000 distinct CDR3 sequences. Roughly 1.1% of the sample is in the top ten clones. The source material was naive CXCR3- CD8+ T cells from blood. The cell subset or site label on this specimen signifies: CD45RO-CCR7+CD27+CD95- naive CD8+ T cells lacking CXCR3 (TNR3-). Receptor source: a human donor in good health. Some clones in this sample may be carry-over from other donors' samples.

The rearrangement uses TRBV6-2 or TRBV6-3 and TRBJ1-5; TCRdb indicates TRBD1, and absent DNA this call remains unverified. CDR1 MNHEY and CDR2 SVGEGT come from the germline V gene. This CDR3 comprises 16 residues. The CDR3 loop reads CASSYPSQVDNQPQHF.

The rearrangement uses TRBV11-2 and TRBJ2-1; with no DNA, the TCRdb D assignment of TRBD1 cannot be verified. The CDR3 spans 14 residues. CDR1 and CDR2 (germline): SGHAT, FQNNGV. The CDR3 here is CASSPHRTDNEQFF.

The chain is built from TRBV7-9 and TRBJ2-7; TCRdb designates TRBD2, a call that cannot be tested without DNA. The CDR3 sequence is 16 residues long. Looked up from germline, CDR1 is SEHNR and CDR2 is FQNEAQ (reference sequence). This CDR3 reads CASSLASGLSSYEQYF.

The gene calls are TRBV7-9 and TRBJ2-3; TCRdb's assignment of TRBD2 cannot be checked, as there is no DNA. The CDR3 runs 16 residues. CDR1 and CDR2 (germline): SEHNR, FQNEAQ (reference sequence). CDR3 residues: CASSFLGRSSTDTQYF. The variable domain in full, with the rest retrieved from reference TRBV7-9 and TRBJ2-3, is DTGVSQNPRHKITKRGQNVTFRCDPISEHNRLYWYRQTLGQGPEFLTYFQNEAQLEKSRLLSDRFSAERPKGSFSTLEIQRTEQGDSAMYLCASSFLGRSSTDTQYFGPGTRLTVL.

This rearrangement joins TRBV28 to TRBJ1-5; TCRdb gives TRBD1 as the D gene, but with no DNA this cannot be confirmed. From germline, CDR1 is MDHEN and CDR2 SYDVKM. The CDR3 covers 14 residues. CDR3 in amino acids: CASSLGRGGQPQHF.

J is TRBJ2-2 and V is TRBV7-9; TCRdb reports TRBD1, a call that lacks DNA to check it against. CDR1 and CDR2 (germline): SEHNR, FQNEAQ (reference sequence). CDR3 length: 16 amino acids. CDR3: CASSTSGQGITGELFF.

The gene calls are TRBV7-9 and TRBJ2-1; TCRdb's D call of TRBD1 is untestable without DNA. Germline V gene lookup returns CDR1 SEHNR and CDR2 FQNEAQ (reference sequence). CDR3 size: 18 residues. The chain's CDR3 is CASSTLRADRALYNEQFF.

The chain combines TRBV12-3 or TRBV12-4 with TRBJ1-2; there is no DNA to check the TCRdb D call of TRBD1. CDR3 length equals 15 residues. This CDR3 is CASSFHQGQGNGYTF.

The chain couples TRBV14 to TRBJ1-1. Germline loops: CDR1 SGHDN, CDR2 FVKESK. CDR3 length equals 16 residues. CDR3 sequence: CASSQDLGVVGTEAFF.

This rearrangement joins TRBV5-1 to TRBJ2-2. The V gene's germline CDR1 is SGHRS and CDR2 YFSETQ. This CDR3 is 16 amino acids long. CDR3 region: CASSPLGTENTGELSF. Combining the CDR3 with reference TRBV5-1 and TRBJ2-2 gives the whole variable domain KAGVTQTPRYLIKTRGQQVTLSCSPISGHRSVSWYQQTPGQGLQFLFEYFSETQRNKGNFPGRFSGRQFSNSRSEMNVSTLELGDSALYLCASSPLGTENTGELSFGEGSRLTVL.